One and the same sample provided the 21 T cell receptor beta chains below, sequenced in a study of a mutant IDH1 vaccine in newly diagnosed glioma. These receptors have no known antigen. Time point reported: week 35, safety follow-up. Doses comprised 300 ug of mutant IDH1 20-mer peptide each, plus topical imiquimod. TCRdb keeps only in-frame clones here, not all; method: immunoSEQ multiplex PCR. The repertoire holds about 32,000 clones, with more than 75% as singletons. This material consisted of PBMCs, taken from a glioma patient whose treatment included an IDH1 peptide vaccine. These receptor sequences come from a man aged 30-40 years with glioma.

The rearrangement uses TRBV9 and TRBJ2-7, with TRBD1 matching 7 bases. Unmatched junction bases numbered 5, after V lost 0 bases and J lost 5 bases. CDR3 length: 14 residues. Germline V gene data show CDR1 as SGDLS and CDR2 as YYNGEE. The CDR3 DNA sequence: TGTGCCAGCAGCGTAGGCGGACAGGATAACGAGCAGTACTTC. Protein product: CASSVGGQDNEQYF.

This clone was seen a few times. J is TRBJ1-1 and V is TRBV29-1; D might be TRBD1 (6 bases). CDR3 length equals 13 residues. Germline V lookup: CDR1 SQVTM, CDR2 ANQGSEA. V was clipped by 7 bases and J by 0 bases, with 12 bases between them. The CDR3 protein is CSAWTAMNTEAFF. CDR3 in DNA: TGCAGCGCCTGGACAGCCATGAACACTGAAGCTTTCTTT. Full variable domain (remainder filled in from reference TRBV29-1 and TRBJ1-1): SAVISQKPSRDICQRGTSLTIQCQVDSQVTMMFWYRQQPGQSLTLIATANQGSEATYESGFVIDKFPISRPNLTFSTLTVSNMSPEDSSIYLCSAWTAMNTEAFFGQGTRLTVV.

The genes are TRBV11-2 and TRBJ1-2; D remains unclear. Germline V CDR1 and CDR2: SGHAT, FQNNGV. This CDR3 region has 15 residues. V shed 5 bases and J shed 8 bases, with 21 bases lying between them. Here the CDR3 reads CASSLTVIGIEGYTF. CDR3 bases: TGTGCCAGCAGCCTAACGGTCATCGGTATTGAGGGCTACACCTTC.

This chain links TRBV5-1 with TRBJ2-1; either TRBD1 or TRBD2 may supply D (5 bases each). V was trimmed by 1 base and J by 0 bases, leaving 8 bases between them. This CDR3 has 15 residues. Per the germline V gene, CDR1 is SGHRS and CDR2 is YFSETQ. CDR3 loop: CASSLTGRSYNEQFF. For the CDR3, the DNA is TGCGCCAGCAGCTTGACGGGACGCTCCTACAATGAGCAGTTCTTC.

The chain carries TRBV7-9 and TRBJ2-1; 9 bases agree with TRBD2. Germline CDR1 SEHNR, CDR2 FQNEAQ (reference sequence). CDR3 length equals 16 residues. After removal of 3 bases from V and 4 bases from J, the junction contained 7 bases not matched to a gene. The CDR3 reads CASSFRSGRPYNEQFF. Here the CDR3 DNA reads TGTGCCAGCAGCTTCAGAAGCGGGAGGCCTTACAATGAGCAGTTCTTC. The full variable domain, in which reference TRBV7-9 and TRBJ2-1 provide the parts outside the CDR3, is DTGVSQNPRHKITKRGQNVTFRCDPISEHNRLYWYRQTLGQGPEFLTYFQNEAQLEKSRLLSDRFSAERPKGSFSTLEIQRTEQGDSAMYLCASSFRSGRPYNEQFFGPGTRLTVL.

The chain recombines TRBV5-6 with TRBJ1-1, with D hard to call. Germline CDR1 and CDR2: SGHDT and YYEEEE. The CDR3 consists of 13 residues. Trimming removed 5 bases at V and 3 bases at J, with 11 bases between. The CDR3 protein is CASRPLAYTEAFF. DNA for the CDR3: TGTGCCAGCAGGCCCCTAGCATACACTGAAGCTTTCTTT.

The chain recombines TRBV4-1 with TRBJ2-1, with 8 bases matching TRBD1. The germline V gene encodes CDR1 MGHRA and CDR2 YSYEKL. The junction had 7 bases not matched to a gene; V was cut back by 2 bases and J by 7 bases. This CDR3 comprises 15 residues. DNA of the CDR3: TGCGCCAGCAGCCAATTGGACAGGGAAAGGAATGAGCAGTTCTTC. Protein sequence: CASSQLDRERNEQFF.

The chain carries TRBV5-1 and TRBJ2-1; 12 nucleotides align to TRBD1. The J segment lost 7 bases and the V segment lost 4 bases, leaving 9 bases of the junction unmatched. Germline V CDR1 and CDR2: SGHRS, YFSETQ. This CDR3 spans 16 amino acids. The CDR3 DNA reads TGCGCCAGCAGCCCGCAACCGGGACAGGGGGCTAATGAGCAGTTCTTC. Translated: CASSPQPGQGANEQFF. The entire variable domain, with the rest obtained from reference TRBV5-1 and TRBJ2-1, is as follows: KAGVTQTPRYLIKTRGQQVTLSCSPISGHRSVSWYQQTPGQGLQFLFEYFSETQRNKGNFPGRFSGRQFSNSRSEMNVSTLELGDSALYLCASSPQPGQGANEQFFGPGTRLTVL.

The V gene is TRBV19, the J gene TRBJ1-5; 7 nucleotides agree with TRBD1. Looked up from germline, CDR1 is LNHDA and CDR2 is SQIVND (reference sequence). The CDR3 totals 14 residues. The J segment lost 5 bases and the V segment lost 5 bases, leaving 6 bases of the junction unmatched. This chain's CDR3 is CASSGDSHYQPQHF. CDR3 bases: TGTGCCAGTAGTGGGGACAGTCATTATCAGCCCCAGCATTTT.

This clone has just a few counts. The chain's CDR3 is CASSSPGQGAEQYF. The CDR3 DNA follows: TGTGCCAGCAGTTCCCCGGGACAGGGGGCCGAGCAGTACTTC. The gene calls are TRBV6-1 and TRBJ2-7; the match to TRBD1 covers 12 bases. V gave up 5 bases and J gave up 6 bases; unmatched junction bases: 5. The V gene's germline CDR1 is MNHNS and CDR2 SASEGT. The CDR3 is 14 residues long.

This sequence joins TRBV6-1 and TRBJ1-3; D is possibly TRBD1 (5 bases). The germline V gene encodes CDR1 MNHNS and CDR2 SASEGT. V gave up 1 base and J gave up 4 bases, with 14 bases separating them. The CDR3 contains 16 residues. CDR3 sequence reads: CASSEVVVTVGNTIYF. The CDR3 nucleotides are TGTGCCAGCAGTGAAGTTGTGGTGACAGTGGGAAACACCATATATTTT.

V gene TRBV9 combines with J gene TRBJ1-1, with TRBD1 matching 10 bases. Trimming cost V 4 bases and J 4 bases; bases outside gene matches: 4. Germline CDR1 and CDR2: SGDLS and YYNGEE. The CDR3 has 14 amino acids. The CDR3 region has the DNA TGTGCCAGCAGCCTCAGGACAGGGGGCACTGAAGCTTTCTTT. Protein product: CASSLRTGGTEAFF.

This chain joins TRBV6-1 and TRBJ1-3; D unclear. This CDR3 has 13 residues. Germline CDR1 reads MNHNS; CDR2 reads SASEGT. V dropped 1 base and J dropped 2 bases, with 3 bases sitting between them. DNA for the CDR3: TGTGCCAGCAGTGAAGGAGCTGGAAACACCATATATTTT. It yields the protein CASSEGAGNTIYF.

The chain recombines TRBV6-1 with TRBJ2-4; D is ambiguous. V lost 0 bases, J lost 0 bases, and 3 bases lay in between. Germline CDR1 reads MNHNS; CDR2 reads SASEGT. This CDR3 region has 14 residues. CDR3 DNA: TGTGCCAGCAGTGAAGCGGGAGCCAAAAACATTCAGTACTTC. Its translation is CASSEAGAKNIQYF.

V and J are TRBV2 and TRBJ2-1, with D possibly matching TRBD2 (5 bases). V gave up 2 bases and J gave up 2 bases, with 16 bases separating them. Germline CDR1 and CDR2: SNHLY and FYNNEI. The CDR3 sequence is 17 residues long. The CDR3 region is CASSEWSGPRPYNEQFF. CDR3 in DNA: TGTGCCAGCAGTGAATGGAGCGGCCCTAGACCCTACAATGAGCAGTTCTTC.

The V gene is TRBV7-2, the J gene TRBJ2-2; D is undetermined. Germline CDR1 reads SGHTA; CDR2 reads FQGNSA. The CDR3 length is 14 residues. The V and J ends lost 5 bases and 4 bases respectively, with 11 bases between them. CDR3: CASSPGPFTGELFF. The CDR3, as DNA: TGTGCCAGCAGCCCCGGGCCGTTCACCGGGGAGCTGTTTTTT. Filled out from reference TRBV7-2 and TRBJ2-2, the complete variable domain reads GAGVSQSPSNKVTEKGKDVELRCDPISGHTALYWYRQSLGQGLEFLIYFQGNSAPDKSGLPSDRFSAERTGGSVSTLTIQRTQQEDSAVYLCASSPGPFTGELFFGEGSRLTVL.

The chain links TRBV9 to TRBJ1-1; D ambiguous. Germline V gene sequence: CDR1 SGDLS, CDR2 YYNGEE. The CDR3 is made up of 13 amino acids. V lost 2 bases to trimming and J lost 10 bases, with 15 bases between them. CDR3 amino acids: CASSVQAVSGAFF. DNA for the CDR3: TGTGCCAGCAGCGTCCAGGCCGTCTCGGGAGCTTTCTTT. The variable domain in full, completed from reference TRBV9 and TRBJ1-1, reads DSGVTQTPKHLITATGQRVTLRCSPRSGDLSVYWYQQSLDQGLQFLIQYYNGEERAKGNILERFSAQQFPDLHSELNLSSLELGDSALYFCASSVQAVSGAFFGQGTRLTVV.

The V call is TRBV27, the J call TRBJ1-2, with D unresolved. The CDR3 is made up of 14 amino acids. The ends were cut back, 0 bases at V and 3 bases at J, with 8 bases in the middle. The germline V gene encodes CDR1 MNHEY and CDR2 SMNVEV (reference sequence). The CDR3, as DNA: TGTGCCAGCAGTTTATCTTCGGGTTACTATGGCTACACCTTC. It specifies CASSLSSGYYGYTF.

The chain uses TRBV29-1 and TRBJ2-3; possibly TRBD2 for D (7 bases). V lost 3 bases to trimming and J lost 6 bases, with 13 bases between them. The CDR3 has 13 residues. Germline values: CDR1 SQVTM, CDR2 ANQGSEA. DNA for the CDR3: TGCAGCGTTGACCGGGGGGCGCAGGATACGCAGTATTTT. Translation: CSVDRGAQDTQYF.

J is TRBJ2-4 and V is TRBV5-1, with D possibly TRBD1 on 5 matching bases. Germline CDR1 SGHRS, CDR2 YFSETQ. CDR3 length: 16 residues. The V gene lost 5 bases and the J gene lost 1 base, with 16 bases spanning the gap. Here the CDR3 reads CASSPDSQRAKNIQYF. The CDR3 bases are TGCGCCAGCAGTCCTGACAGCCAGAGGGCCAAAAACATTCAGTACTTC.

This chain links TRBV7-2 with TRBJ1-1; 7 bases agree with TRBD1. V lost 3 bases and J lost 1; bases outside the gene matches: 5. The CDR3 is 15 amino acids. CDR1 is SGHTA and CDR2 is FQGNSA in the germline V gene. CDR3 sequence reads: CASSLTGYENTEAFF. CDR3 bases: TGTGCCAGCAGCTTGACAGGGTACGAGAACACTGAAGCTTTCTTT.